This entry lists 16 T cell receptor beta chains sequenced from one sample in a study of response to subunit inactivated influenza vaccine. TCRdb processed the RT-PCR reads anew with MiXCR; each CDR3 protein has one entry. This sample carries hundreds of thousands of distinct CDR3 sequences, 21% of them seen once, and the ten largest clones take more than 8.5%. The sample consisted of PBMCs from blood, taken roughly 20 months after vaccination. Receptors were obtained from a man aged 50 to 75 who received an inactivated influenza vaccine.

The rearrangement joins TRBV7-9 to TRBJ2-5; D possibly corresponds to TRBD1 (6 bases). This CDR3 spans 13 amino acids. Germline CDR1 SEHNR, CDR2 FQNEAQ (reference sequence). Trimming shortened V by 2 bases and J by 5 bases, and 9 bases separated the two germline ends. CDR3 amino acids: CASSLPRGETQYF. CDR3 nucleotides: TGTGCCAGCAGCTTACCCAGGGGTGAGACCCAGTACTTC.

This chain connects TRBV7-9 to TRBJ2-1; possibly TRBD2 for D (6 bases). The CDR3 has 13 amino acids. V was trimmed by 6 bases and J by 13 bases, leaving 19 bases between them. Germline values: CDR1 SEHNR, CDR2 FQNEAQ (reference sequence). CDR3 residues: CASRGLDRHGQFF. The CDR3 DNA reads TGTGCCAGCAGGGGACTGGACCGCCACGGTCAGTTCTTC.

At least ten counts were recorded for this clonotype. The genes are TRBV2 and TRBJ1-5; D possibly corresponds to TRBD1 (6 bases). The CDR3 spans 15 residues. V lost 10 bases, J lost 2 bases, and 18 bases lay in between. CDR1 and CDR2 (germline): SNHLY, FYNNEI. The CDR3 region is CATKRGGAGNQPQHF. CDR3 in DNA: TGTGCCACCAAAAGAGGGGGGGCAGGCAATCAGCCCCAGCATTTT. The full variable domain, in which reference TRBV2 and TRBJ1-5 provide the parts outside the CDR3, is EPEVTQTPSHQVTQMGQEVILRCVPISNHLYFYWYRQILGQKVEFLVSFYNNEISEKSEIFDDQFSVERPDGSNFTLKIRSTKLEDSAMYFCATKRGGAGNQPQHFGDGTRLSIL.

Only a few counts were recorded for this clonotype. This chain joins TRBV7-2 and TRBJ2-7; TRBD1 matches 9 bases. CDR3 length: 14 residues. From germline, CDR1 is SGHTA and CDR2 FQGNSA. The V segment lost 7 bases and the J segment 6 bases; nucleotides outside the gene matches: 10. DNA of the CDR3: TGTGCCAGCACCCCACAGGGGGCGTTATCCGAGCAGTACTTC. Encoded protein: CASTPQGALSEQYF.

As regards this clonotype: At one end the junction does not follow the germline gene, possibly because of a read error. The V and J genes are TRBV15 and TRBJ2-7; 10 nucleotides agree with TRBD2. Per germline, CDR1 LNHNV and CDR2 YYDKDF (reference sequence). The CDR3 length is 15 residues. The CDR3 reads CATSRALAGPYEQYF. The CDR3 nucleotides read TGTGCCACCAGTAGAGCACTAGCGGGACCCTACGAGCAGTACTTC.

This clonotype has just a few counts. The chain uses TRBV9 and TRBJ1-4; 12 bases align to TRBD1. The length of the CDR3 is 16 residues. Losses at the gene ends were 4 bases for V and 8 bases for J; bases not matched to a gene: 9. Germline V gene data show CDR1 as SGDLS and CDR2 as YYNGEE. CDR3 DNA: TGTGCCAGCAGCTACGCGGGACAGGGGGCAGGCGAAAAACTGTTTTTT. Its translation: CASSYAGQGAGEKLFF.

This clonotype was recorded a few times. The rearrangement uses TRBV9 and TRBJ1-3, with D unclear. The germline V and J ends were trimmed by 0 bases and 0 bases, with 13 bases remaining between them. Looked up from germline, CDR1 is SGDLS and CDR2 is YYNGEE. This CDR3 comprises 17 residues. The DNA for the CDR3 is TGTGCCAGCAGCGTAGCTCAAGGGCCCTTCTCTGGAAACACCATATATTTT. Translated: CASSVAQGPFSGNTIYF.

This clonotype came up a few times. The chain couples TRBV5-1 to TRBJ2-7, with 9 nucleotides matching TRBD1. Losses at the gene ends were 3 bases for V and 4 bases for J; bases not matched to a gene: 5. Germline CDR1 and CDR2: SGHRS and YFSETQ. There are 14 residues in the CDR3. The CDR3: CASSSGQGWYEQYF. CDR3 coding DNA: TGCGCCAGCAGCTCAGGACAGGGGTGGTACGAGCAGTACTTC.

The chain joins TRBV6-1 to TRBJ1-4; tentative D call: TRBD1 (6 bases). Germline V gene lookup returns CDR1 MNHNS and CDR2 SASEGT. V was pared by 1 base and J by 7 bases, with 10 bases between. The CDR3 has 14 amino acids. CDR3 sequence reads: CASSEGQGREKLFF. As DNA, the CDR3 is TGTGCCAGCAGTGAAGGCCAGGGGCGTGAAAAACTGTTTTTT.

This clonotype showed up just a few times. This chain connects TRBV4-1 to TRBJ1-1, with D perhaps TRBD1 (6 bases). The V end lost 4 bases, the J end lost 0 bases, and 15 bases lay between the germline ends. This CDR3 region has 16 residues. From germline, CDR1 is MGHRA and CDR2 YSYEKL. CDR3 sequence: CASSPRDTLMNTEAFF. CDR3 coding DNA: TGCGCCAGCAGCCCCCGGGACACACTAATGAACACTGAAGCTTTCTTT.

The gene calls are TRBV24-1 and TRBJ2-1; 8 nucleotides agree with TRBD1. Germline loops: CDR1 KGHDR, CDR2 SFDVKD. Trimming cost V 5 bases and J 3 bases; bases outside gene matches: 5. The CDR3 runs 15 residues. CDR3 coding DNA: TGTGCCACCAGTGGGGGCAGGGGGCTCTACAATGAGCAGTTCTTC. Its translation: CATSGGRGLYNEQFF.

The rearrangement uses TRBV28 and TRBJ2-7; D is perhaps TRBD1 (7 bases). The CDR3 loop spans 14 amino acids. V lost 7 bases, J lost 8 bases, and 21 bases lay in between. The germline V gene encodes CDR1 MDHEN and CDR2 SYDVKM. CDR3 loop: CASKSTGVRGKQYF. CDR3 coding DNA: TGTGCCAGCAAGAGTACAGGGGTCCGGGGGAAGCAGTACTTC.

This clonotype came up a few times. V gene TRBV19 combines with J gene TRBJ1-5; tentatively, D is TRBD1 (5 bases). V was pared by 8 bases and J by 0 bases, with 11 bases between. In germline, CDR1 is LNHDA, CDR2 SQIVND (reference sequence). The CDR3 consists of 14 residues. The CDR3 sequence: CASDKGHSNQPQHF. The CDR3 region has the DNA TGTGCCAGTGACAAGGGGCATAGCAATCAGCCCCAGCATTTT.

V is TRBV7-3 and J is TRBJ1-4; no definite D call. V lost 2 bases to trimming and J lost 8 bases, with 15 bases between them. Germline-derived CDR1 and CDR2 are SGHTA and FQGTGA. The CDR3 is 15 residues long. The CDR3 spells CASSLFGVRVEKLFF. The DNA for the CDR3 is TGTGCCAGCAGCTTATTTGGGGTGAGGGTAGAAAAACTGTTTTTT.

The rearrangement uses TRBV14 and TRBJ2-1, with 11 positions matching TRBD2. The CDR3 is 16 residues long. Germline loops: CDR1 SGHDN, CDR2 FVKESK. The trim removed 4 bases at V and 4 bases at J, leaving 6 bases unmatched. The CDR3 coding sequence is TGTGCCAGCAGCCCAAAGGGACTAGCGGTTTACAATGAGCAGTTCTTC. Protein sequence: CASSPKGLAVYNEQFF.

V usage is TRBV29-1 and J usage is TRBJ2-4, with D tentatively TRBD1 or TRBD2 (5 bases each). The CDR3 loop spans 14 amino acids. V lost 7 bases and J lost 0, with 13 bases in between. Per germline, CDR1 SQVTM and CDR2 ANQGSEA. This chain's CDR3 is CSASSGTAKNIQYF. The CDR3, as DNA: TGCAGCGCAAGCTCCGGGACAGCCAAAAACATTCAGTACTTC.